The 19 T cell receptor beta chains presented below share a single source sample, sequenced in a study of T cell responses to AZD1222 COVID-19 vaccine. Method: immunoSEQ multiplex PCR; TCRdb's copy keeps in-frame clones and lacks some. Among some 140,000 clones listed, roughly 90% were seen once. The specimen was peripheral blood, collected on day 0 of MenACWY control vaccination. Receptors originate from an adult in good health.

The chain employs TRBV6-5 and TRBJ1-6; D is uncertain. CDR1 is MNHEY, CDR2 SVGAGI, per germline. Trimming took 6 bases from V and 5 from J, leaving 11 bases between them. This CDR3 has 14 residues. CDR3 sequence (DNA): TGTGCCAGCAGGGTAGACACTAATAATTCACCCCTCCACTTT. This encodes CASRVDTNNSPLHF.

This chain joins TRBV2 and TRBJ1-1; a possible D gene is TRBD1 (6 bases). This CDR3 spans 14 amino acids. Germline CDR1 is SNHLY and CDR2 is FYNNEI. The V end was cut by 6 bases, the J end by 6 bases, with 17 bases between. Here the CDR3 reads CASRRTDSWAEAFF. The CDR3 DNA sequence: TGTGCCAGCAGACGGACGGACAGCTGGGCTGAAGCTTTCTTT.

A single count supports this clone. J is TRBJ1-2 and V is TRBV24-1; 7 bases fit TRBD1. CDR1 is KGHDR and CDR2 is SFDVKD in the germline V gene. This CDR3 comprises 13 residues. With V trimmed by 4 bases and J by 8 bases, 6 bases remained unmatched. The CDR3 sequence is CATSENRGDGYTF. The CDR3, as DNA: TGTGCCACCAGTGAGAACAGGGGAGACGGCTACACCTTC.

A single count supports this clone. The V gene is TRBV19, the J gene TRBJ1-2, with D hard to call. The germline CDR1 and CDR2 sequences are LNHDA and SQIVND (reference sequence). The CDR3 consists of 11 residues. Deletions cut 5 bases from V and 8 bases from J, with 9 bases between. The CDR3 spells CASSPRWGYTF. In nucleotides, the CDR3 is TGTGCCAGTAGTCCCCGTTGGGGCTACACCTTC.

This clone was seen a few times. This chain links TRBV7-9 with TRBJ2-3; D may correspond to TRBD1 or TRBD2 (5 bases each). The CDR3 contains 13 residues. V lost 5 bases to trimming and J lost 8 bases, with 14 bases between them. Germline V gives CDR1 SEHNR, CDR2 FQNEAQ (reference sequence). The CDR3 region is CASSISLGTTQYF. As DNA, the CDR3 is TGTGCCAGCAGCATCTCCCTCGGGACTACGCAGTATTTT.

The rearrangement links TRBV15 to TRBJ1-5, with D possibly matching TRBD1 (5 bases). The germline CDR1 and CDR2 sequences are LNHNV and YYDKDF (reference sequence). The CDR3 has 14 amino acids. V dropped 5 bases and J dropped 1 base, with 9 bases sitting between them. The CDR3 DNA is TGTGCCACCAGCCGCGGGGGGAGCAATCAGCCCCAGCATTTT. This gives the protein CATSRGGSNQPQHF.

The chain couples TRBV2 to TRBJ2-7; no firm D call. CDR1 SNHLY and CDR2 FYNNEI come from the germline V gene. The CDR3 runs to 12 residues. Trimming stripped 4 bases from V and 7 bases from J, with 11 bases between. The CDR3 loop reads CASSVANGEQYV. CDR3 nucleotide sequence: TGTGCCAGCAGTGTGGCCAATGGGGAGCAGTACGTC.

The V call is TRBV6-2 or TRBV6-3, the J call TRBJ1-4, with 9 bases matching TRBD1. CDR1 MNHEY and CDR2 SVGEGT come from the germline V gene. The CDR3 covers 19 residues. V was pared by 4 bases and J by 0 bases, with 12 bases of the junction left unmatched. The CDR3 loop is CASSWRDRVGRTTNEKLFF. CDR3 DNA sequence: TGTGCCAGCAGTTGGCGGGACAGGGTAGGGCGGACAACTAATGAAAAACTGTTTTTT.

The sample holds one count of this clone. This chain connects TRBV6-5 to TRBJ2-7; possibly TRBD1 or TRBD2 for D (7 bases each). CDR1 and CDR2 (germline): MNHEY, SVGAGI. The V end was cut by 0 bases, the J end by 2 bases, with 14 bases between. This CDR3 has 16 residues. CDR3: CASSYSVRGGTYEQYV. Written as DNA, the CDR3 is TGTGCCAGCAGTTACTCGGTCAGGGGGGGGACCTACGAGCAGTACGTC.

V is TRBV6-5 and J is TRBJ2-1, with no clear D. V was pared by 0 bases and J by 9 bases, with 12 bases between. The CDR3 runs 14 residues. The germline V gene encodes CDR1 MNHEY and CDR2 SVGAGI. The CDR3 DNA follows: TGTGCCAGCAGTTACTCGAGGCTCCGGCGTGAGCAGTTCTTC. This gives the protein CASSYSRLRREQFF.

This clone was found a few times. J is TRBJ1-3 and V is TRBV2; D may be TRBD1 (6 bases). CDR3 length equals 14 residues. V was clipped by 6 bases and J by 10 bases, with 19 bases between them. CDR1 is SNHLY and CDR2 is FYNNEI in the germline V gene. The CDR3 DNA is TGTGCCAGCAGAGGGGGACGGGTGGAAAAGACCATATATTTT. It yields the protein CASRGGRVEKTIYF.

This chain uses TRBV5-1 with TRBJ2-1; D possibly corresponds to TRBD2 (7 bases). This CDR3 region has 14 residues. V shed 0 bases and J shed 9 bases, with 13 bases lying between them. Germline lookup yields CDR1 SGHRS and CDR2 YFSETQ. The CDR3 region has the DNA TGCGCCAGCAGCTTGGACGGGGGGCCTGGTGAGCAGTTCTTC. It codes for CASSLDGGPGEQFF.

The chain employs TRBV28 and TRBJ2-7, with D perhaps TRBD1 (6 bases). Germline V gene data show CDR1 as MDHEN and CDR2 as SYDVKM. CDR3 length: 13 amino acids. The V and J ends lost 5 bases and 4 bases respectively, with 12 bases between them. The CDR3 DNA reads as TGTGCCAGCAGTCCCGGACAGTCATACGAGCAGTACTTC. The encoded protein is CASSPGQSYEQYF. Supplemented by reference TRBV28 and TRBJ2-7, the full variable domain reads DVKVTQSSRYLVKRTGEKVFLECVQDMDHENMFWYRQDPGLGLRLIYFSYDVKMKEKGDIPEGYSVSREKKERFSLILESASTNQTSMYLCASSPGQSYEQYFGPGTRLTVT.

The V call is TRBV5-1, the J call TRBJ2-3; 7 nucleotides agree with TRBD1. The germline V gene encodes CDR1 SGHRS and CDR2 YFSETQ. V was clipped by 0 bases and J by 5 bases; unmatched bases: 9. This CDR3 is 16 amino acids long. Written as DNA, the CDR3 is TGCGCCAGCAGCTTGGGAAGGGATTCAGGGGGAGATACGCAGTATTTT. Encoded protein: CASSLGRDSGGDTQYF.

The table lists this clone with a few counts. The J gene is TRBJ2-2, the V gene TRBV27; 10 bases fit TRBD1. The trim removed 10 bases at V and 4 bases at J, leaving 9 bases unmatched. Germline loops: CDR1 MNHEY, CDR2 SMNVEV (reference sequence). This CDR3 region has 15 residues. The CDR3 nucleotides read TGTGCCATTTCCCCAGGGACAGGGGTCACCGGGGAGCTGTTTTTT. This codes for CAISPGTGVTGELFF.

This chain joins TRBV27 and TRBJ2-3; D uncertain. V shed 0 bases and J shed 4 bases, with 11 bases lying between them. Germline CDR1 and CDR2: MNHEY and SMNVEV (reference sequence). The CDR3 contains 15 residues. This CDR3 is CASSLSIGSPDTQYF. In DNA, the CDR3 is TGTGCCAGCAGTTTATCGATTGGGTCCCCAGATACGCAGTATTTT.

The rearrangement uses TRBV30 and TRBJ1-2; D remains unclear. This CDR3 region has 12 residues. V lost 0 bases to trimming and J lost 7 bases, with 9 bases between them. Germline V gives CDR1 GTSNPN, CDR2 SVGIG (reference sequence). The CDR3 loop is CAWSVSLVGYTF. The DNA for the CDR3 is TGTGCCTGGAGTGTGAGTCTAGTTGGCTACACCTTC.

The CDR3 DNA follows: TGCGCCAGCAGCTCCGCCGGGACAGGGGGCTTCGACTCTGGAAACACCATATATTTT. Residues: CASSSAGTGGFDSGNTIYF. The rearrangement links TRBV5-1 to TRBJ1-3, with TRBD1 identical over 12 bases. This CDR3 has 19 amino acids. Germline CDR1 and CDR2: SGHRS and YFSETQ. J lost 0 bases, V lost 3 bases, and 10 bases had no gene match.

The V gene is TRBV19, the J gene TRBJ1-4; possible D gene TRBD1, 6 bases. Trimming pared 7 bases from V and 3 bases from J, leaving 24 bases between. Germline V lookup: CDR1 LNHDA, CDR2 SQIVND (reference sequence). The CDR3 has 18 residues. The chain's CDR3 is CASIRRHLNKGANEKLFF. The CDR3 coding sequence is TGTGCCAGTATCAGAAGGCATCTAAACAAGGGGGCTAATGAAAAACTGTTTTTT.